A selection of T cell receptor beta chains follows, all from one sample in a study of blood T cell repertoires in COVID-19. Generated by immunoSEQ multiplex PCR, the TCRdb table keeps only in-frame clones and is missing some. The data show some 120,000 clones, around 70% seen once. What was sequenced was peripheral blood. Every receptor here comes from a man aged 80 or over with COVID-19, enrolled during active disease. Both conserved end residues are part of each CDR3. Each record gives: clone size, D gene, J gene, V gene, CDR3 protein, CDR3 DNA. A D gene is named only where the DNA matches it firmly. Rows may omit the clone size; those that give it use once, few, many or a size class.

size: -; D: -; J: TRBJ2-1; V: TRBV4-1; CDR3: CASSQDGRAQYNEQFF; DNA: TGCGCCAGCAGCCAAGATGGCAGGGCACAATACAATGAGCAGTTCTTC
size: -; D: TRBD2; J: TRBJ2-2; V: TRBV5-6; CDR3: CARSRDRGRLAGRLGELFF; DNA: TGTGCCCGCAGCCGCGACCGGGGCCGACTAGCGGGCCGACTGGGGGAGCTGTTTTTT
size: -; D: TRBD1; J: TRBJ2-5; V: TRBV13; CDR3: CASSLEGAHPEKTQYF; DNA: TGTGCCAGCAGCTTAGAGGGGGCCCACCCGGAGAAGACCCAGTACTTC
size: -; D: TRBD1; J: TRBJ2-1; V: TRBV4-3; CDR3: CASSRKGVTGTGTYNEQFF; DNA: TGCGCCAGCAGCCGAAAGGGGGTGACAGGGACAGGGACCTACAATGAGCAGTTCTTC
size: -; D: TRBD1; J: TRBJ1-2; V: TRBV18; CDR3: CASSPGQVDGYTF; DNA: TGTGCCAGCTCACCGGGACAGGTCGATGGCTACACCTTC
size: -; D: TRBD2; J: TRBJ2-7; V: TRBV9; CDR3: CASSRGLAVYEQYF; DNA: TGTGCCAGCAGCAGGGGACTAGCGGTCTACGAGCAGTACTTC
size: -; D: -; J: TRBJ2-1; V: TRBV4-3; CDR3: CASSRDSADNEQFF; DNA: TGCGCCAGCAGCCGCGACTCAGCCGACAATGAGCAGTTCTTC
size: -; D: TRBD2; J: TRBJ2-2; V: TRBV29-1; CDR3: CSVGLAGLNTGELFF; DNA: TGCAGCGTAGGGCTAGCGGGGCTGAACACCGGGGAGCTGTTTTTT
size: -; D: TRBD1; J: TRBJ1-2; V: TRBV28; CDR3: CASTSPTGSRGGYTF; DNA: TGTGCCAGCACCTCTCCGACAGGGAGTCGGGGTGGCTACACCTTC
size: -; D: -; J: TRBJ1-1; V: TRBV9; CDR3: CASSAQGNTEAFF; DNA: TGTGCCAGCAGCGCACAGGGGAACACTGAAGCTTTCTTT
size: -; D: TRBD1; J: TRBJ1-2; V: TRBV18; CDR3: CASSLYGQGVEGYTF; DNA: TGTGCCAGCTCACTCTACGGACAGGGGGTAGAAGGCTACACCTTC
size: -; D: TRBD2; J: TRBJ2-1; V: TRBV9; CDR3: CASSVGTSGSSYNEQFF; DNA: TGTGCCAGCAGCGTAGGCACTAGCGGTAGCTCCTACAATGAGCAGTTCTTC
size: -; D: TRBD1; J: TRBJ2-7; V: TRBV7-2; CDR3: CASSLGRGPYEQYF; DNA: TGTGCCAGCAGCCTAGGTAGGGGGCCCTACGAGCAGTACTTC
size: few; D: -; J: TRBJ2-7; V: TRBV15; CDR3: CATSSTGSYEQYF; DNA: TGTGCCACCAGCAGCACAGGGTCTTACGAGCAGTACTTC
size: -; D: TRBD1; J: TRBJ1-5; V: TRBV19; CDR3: CASSSLWDSREPQHF; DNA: TGTGCCAGTAGTAGCCTTTGGGACAGCCGGGAGCCCCAGCATTTT
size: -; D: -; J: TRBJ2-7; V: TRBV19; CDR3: CASNPGITSYEQYF; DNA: TGTGCCAGTAACCCCGGGATCACATCATACGAGCAGTACTTC
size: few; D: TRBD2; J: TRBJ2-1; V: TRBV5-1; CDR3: CASSLRLAGDNEQFF; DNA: TGCGCCAGCAGCTTAAGACTAGCGGGTGACAATGAGCAGTTCTTC
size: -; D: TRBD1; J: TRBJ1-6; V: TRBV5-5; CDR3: CASSITGTGGNSPLHF; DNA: TGTGCCAGCAGTATAACCGGGACAGGGGGAAATTCACCCCTCCACTTT
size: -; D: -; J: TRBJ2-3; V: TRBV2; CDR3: CASGETPSDTQYF; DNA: TGTGCCAGCGGGGAGACCCCCTCAGATACGCAGTATTTT
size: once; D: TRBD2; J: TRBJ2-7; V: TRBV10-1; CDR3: CAIRGLAGEQYF; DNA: TGCGCCATCCGAGGACTAGCTGGCGAGCAGTACTTC
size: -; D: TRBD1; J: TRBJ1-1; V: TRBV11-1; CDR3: CASSLGQGDTEAFF; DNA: TGTGCCAGCAGCTTAGGACAGGGTGACACTGAAGCTTTCTTT
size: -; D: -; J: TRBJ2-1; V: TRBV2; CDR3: CASSSGGLGVYNEQFF; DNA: TGTGCCAGCAGTTCAGGGGGACTGGGGGTCTACAATGAGCAGTTCTTC
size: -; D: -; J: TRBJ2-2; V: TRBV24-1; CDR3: CATEAGYTGELFF; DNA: TGTGCCACGGAGGCAGGCTACACCGGGGAGCTGTTTTTT
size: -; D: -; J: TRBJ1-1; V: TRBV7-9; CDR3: CASSTSDRLNTEAFF; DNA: TGTGCCAGCAGCACATCCGACAGGTTGAACACTGAAGCTTTCTTT
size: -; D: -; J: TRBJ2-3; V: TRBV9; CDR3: CASSARLDFTDTQYF; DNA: TGTGCCAGCAGCGCCAGACTAGACTTCACAGATACGCAGTATTTT
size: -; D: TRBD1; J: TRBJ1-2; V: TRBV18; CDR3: CASSSTPGQGHYGYTF; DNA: TGTGCCAGCTCATCCACTCCGGGACAGGGTCACTATGGCTACACCTTC
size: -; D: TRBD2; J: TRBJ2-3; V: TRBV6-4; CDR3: CASSAILAGGPDTQYF; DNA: TGTGCCAGCAGTGCAATACTAGCGGGAGGGCCAGATACGCAGTATTTT
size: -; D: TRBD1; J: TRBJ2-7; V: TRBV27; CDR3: CASSFLQGSSYEQYF; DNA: TGTGCCAGCAGTTTCCTACAGGGGAGCTCCTACGAGCAGTACTTC
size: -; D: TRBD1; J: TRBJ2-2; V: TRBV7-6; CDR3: CASSLGGQGYTGELFF; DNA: TGTGCCAGCAGCTTAGGGGGACAGGGATACACCGGGGAGCTGTTTTTT
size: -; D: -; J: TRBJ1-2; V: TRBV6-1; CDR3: CASSEAQAGQRGYTF; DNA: TGTGCCAGCAGTGAAGCTCAAGCGGGACAAAGGGGCTACACCTTC
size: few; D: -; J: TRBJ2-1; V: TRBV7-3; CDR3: CASSLPESNEQFF; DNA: TGTGCCAGCAGCTTACCCGAGAGCAATGAGCAGTTCTTC
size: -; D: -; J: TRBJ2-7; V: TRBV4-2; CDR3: CASSQDLAQGSYEQYF; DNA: TGTGCCAGCAGCCAAGATCTAGCTCAAGGCTCCTACGAGCAGTACTTC
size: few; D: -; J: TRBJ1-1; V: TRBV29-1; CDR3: CSVNPDHNSILGTEAFF; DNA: TGCAGCGTTAATCCAGACCATAACAGCATCCTGGGCACTGAAGCTTTCTTT
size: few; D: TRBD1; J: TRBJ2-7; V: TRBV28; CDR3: CASSPTLRGQAYEQYF; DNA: TGTGCCAGCAGTCCTACCCTCCGGGGACAGGCCTACGAGCAGTACTTC
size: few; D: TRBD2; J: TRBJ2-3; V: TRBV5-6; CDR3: CASRLTSGTDTQYF; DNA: TGTGCCAGCAGGTTGACTAGCGGCACAGATACGCAGTATTTT
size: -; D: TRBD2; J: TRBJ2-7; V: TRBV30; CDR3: CAWSPRTSGSEQYF; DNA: TGTGCCTGGAGTCCTCGGACTAGCGGGAGCGAGCAGTACTTC
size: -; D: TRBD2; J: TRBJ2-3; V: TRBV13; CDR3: CASSFRSGVAGGATDTQYF; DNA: TGTGCCAGCAGCTTCAGATCAGGGGTAGCGGGAGGGGCCACAGATACGCAGTATTTT
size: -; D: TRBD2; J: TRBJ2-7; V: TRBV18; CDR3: CASSPYRTGTSNEQYF; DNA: TGTGCCAGCTCACCATACCGTACCGGGACTAGTAACGAGCAGTACTTC
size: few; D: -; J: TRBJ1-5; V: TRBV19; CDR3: CASSIYRDSNQPQHF; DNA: TGTGCCAGTAGTATATACAGGGATAGCAATCAGCCCCAGCATTTT
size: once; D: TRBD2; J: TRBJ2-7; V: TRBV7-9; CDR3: CASSSTGLAGPEQYF; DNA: TGTGCCAGCAGCTCGACGGGACTAGCGGGACCCGAGCAGTACTTC
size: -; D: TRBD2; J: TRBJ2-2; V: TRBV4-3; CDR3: CASSQGASGTITGELFF; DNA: TGCGCCAGCAGCCAGGGGGCTAGCGGGACTATCACCGGGGAGCTGTTTTTT
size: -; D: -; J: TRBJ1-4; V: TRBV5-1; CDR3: CASSLLGLSNEKLFF; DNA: TGCGCCAGCAGCTTGCTGGGGCTGTCTAATGAAAAACTGTTTTTT
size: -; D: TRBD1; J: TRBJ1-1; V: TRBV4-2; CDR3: CASSPGQAAVTEAFF; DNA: TGTGCCAGCAGCCCTGGACAGGCAGCGGTCACTGAAGCTTTCTTT
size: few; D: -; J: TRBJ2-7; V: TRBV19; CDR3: CASSIGGTSYEQYF; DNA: TGTGCCAGTAGTATAGGCGGGACCTCCTACGAGCAGTACTTC
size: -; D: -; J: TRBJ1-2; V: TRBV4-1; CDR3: CASSQDLGGNYGYTF; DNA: TGCGCCAGCAGCCAAGATTTAGGGGGTAACTATGGCTACACCTTC
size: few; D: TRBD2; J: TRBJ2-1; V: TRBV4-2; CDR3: CASSQFLGTSGIYNEQFF; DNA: TGTGCCAGCAGCCAGTTCCTCGGGACTAGCGGGATCTACAATGAGCAGTTCTTC
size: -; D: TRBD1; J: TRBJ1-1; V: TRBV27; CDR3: CASSIRQGWNTEAFF; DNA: TGTGCCAGCAGTATACGACAGGGCTGGAACACTGAAGCTTTCTTT
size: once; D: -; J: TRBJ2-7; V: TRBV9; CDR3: CASSPLLFSYEQYF; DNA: TGTGCCAGCAGCCCCCTCCTGTTCTCCTACGAGCAGTACTTC
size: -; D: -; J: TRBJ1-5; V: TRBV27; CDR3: CASSSQGGGNQPQHF; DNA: TGTGCCAGCAGTAGCCAGGGCGGAGGCAATCAGCCCCAGCATTTT
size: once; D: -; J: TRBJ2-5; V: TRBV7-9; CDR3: CASSLGWRGETQYF; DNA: TGTGCCAGCAGCTTAGGCTGGCGGGGAGAGACCCAGTACTTC
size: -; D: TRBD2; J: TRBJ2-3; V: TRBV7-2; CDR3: CASSLGLAGTDTQYF; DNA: TGTGCCAGCAGCTTAGGGCTAGCGGGCACAGATACGCAGTATTTT